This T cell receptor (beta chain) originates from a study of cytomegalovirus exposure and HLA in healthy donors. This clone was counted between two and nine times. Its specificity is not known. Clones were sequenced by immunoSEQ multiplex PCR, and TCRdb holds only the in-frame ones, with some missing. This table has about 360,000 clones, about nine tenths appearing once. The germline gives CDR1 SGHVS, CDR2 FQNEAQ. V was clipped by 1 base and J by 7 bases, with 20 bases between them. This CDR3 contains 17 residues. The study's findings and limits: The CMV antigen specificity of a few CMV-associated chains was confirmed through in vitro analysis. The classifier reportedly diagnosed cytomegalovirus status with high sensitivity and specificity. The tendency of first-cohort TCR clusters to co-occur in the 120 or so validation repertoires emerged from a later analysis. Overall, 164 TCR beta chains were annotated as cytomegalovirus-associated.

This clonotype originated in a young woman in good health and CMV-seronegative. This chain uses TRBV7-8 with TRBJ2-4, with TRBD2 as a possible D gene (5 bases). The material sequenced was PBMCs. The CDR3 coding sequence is TGTGCCAGCAGCTTAGAAGGAGTCCCGGGAAGACGGAACATTCAGTACTTC. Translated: CASSLEGVPGRRNIQYF.